The 25 T cell receptor beta chains below come from one sample, sequenced in a study of cytomegalovirus exposure and HLA in healthy donors. Amplification used 60 Vbeta primers and 13 Jbeta primers. Only in-frame clones appear in the TCRdb table, and some are missing; sequencing was by immunoSEQ multiplex PCR. This sample's table has 60,000 to 80,000 clones. Source material: PBMCs. Source of these receptors: a boy aged 5-17 years in good health and CMV-seronegative.

This rearrangement joins TRBV30 to TRBJ2-7; D may be TRBD1 (6 bases). The CDR3 runs to 13 residues. V was cut by 1 base and J by 2 bases, with 9 bases left in between. Per germline, CDR1 GTSNPN and CDR2 SVGIG (reference sequence). CDR3 DNA sequence: TGTGCCTGGAGTGAACAGGGCCCCTACGAGCAGTACTTC. Translation: CAWSEQGPYEQYF. The full variable domain, in which reference TRBV30 and TRBJ2-7 provide the parts outside the CDR3, is SQTIHQWPATLVQPVGSPLSLECTVEGTSNPNLYWYRQAAGRGLQLLFYSVGIGQISSEVPQNLSASRPQDRQFILSSKKLLLSDSGFYLCAWSEQGPYEQYFGPGTRLTVT.

The V and J genes are TRBV6-4 and TRBJ2-1; 10 nucleotides agree with TRBD2. After removal of 3 bases from V and 6 bases from J, the junction contained 5 bases not matched to a gene. From germline, CDR1 is MRHNA and CDR2 SNTAGT. The CDR3 is made up of 15 amino acids. CDR3: CASSEKAGGPNEQFF. The CDR3 nucleotides read TGTGCCAGCAGTGAAAAAGCGGGGGGGCCCAATGAGCAGTTCTTC.

The chain couples TRBV19 to TRBJ2-7; a possible D gene is TRBD2 (6 bases). V was cut by 5 bases and J by 0 bases, with 14 bases left in between. CDR1 and CDR2 (germline): LNHDA, SQIVND (reference sequence). The CDR3 consists of 15 residues. In DNA, the CDR3 is TGTGCCAGTAGTCGAGCGGGCGGAAGCTCCTACGAGCAGTACTTC. Amino acids: CASSRAGGSSYEQYF.

This rearrangement joins TRBV15 to TRBJ1-3; no firm D call. V was shortened by 4 bases and J by 7 bases, with 14 bases between the two germline ends. CDR3 size: 14 residues. Germline values: CDR1 LNHNV, CDR2 YYDKDF (reference sequence). CDR3: CATSTVGVVNTIYF. CDR3 nucleotides: TGTGCCACCAGCACCGTGGGAGTCGTGAACACCATATATTTT.

The chain is built from TRBV4-1 and TRBJ2-2; 7 bases align to TRBD2. CDR1 and CDR2 (germline): MGHRA, YSYEKL. The V gene end was trimmed by 0 bases and the J gene end by 3 bases; junction bases not matched to a gene: 16. CDR3 length: 20 residues. The CDR3 reads CASSQDTKRTGGIDTGELFF. CDR3 nucleotides: TGCGCCAGCAGCCAAGACACGAAGCGAACGGGGGGAATCGACACCGGGGAGCTGTTTTTT.

This sequence joins TRBV4-2 and TRBJ2-5, with 13 bases identical to TRBD2. Looked up from germline, CDR1 is LGHNA and CDR2 is YNFKEQ. CDR3 length: 16 amino acids. Trimming removed 2 bases from V and 6 bases from J; junction bases left unmatched: 6. CDR3 amino acids: CASSQLLAGGPKTQYF. CDR3 nucleotides: TGTGCCAGCAGCCAACTACTAGCGGGGGGGCCAAAGACCCAGTACTTC.

The V call is TRBV6-5, the J call TRBJ1-5, with a possible D match to TRBD1 (5 bases). The germline V and J ends were trimmed by 8 bases and 3 bases, with 14 bases remaining between them. The germline V gene has CDR1 MNHEY and CDR2 SVGAGI. This CDR3 is built from 14 residues. CDR3 region: CASRAGRHNQPQHF. The CDR3 DNA sequence: TGTGCCAGCCGGGCGGGACGTCACAATCAGCCCCAGCATTTT.

V and J are TRBV6-5 and TRBJ1-5, with 7 positions matching TRBD1. Germline V gene lookup returns CDR1 MNHEY and CDR2 SVGAGI. Trimming removed 2 bases from V and 6 bases from J; junction bases left unmatched: 4. The CDR3 totals 14 residues. This CDR3 is CASSYHQGGQPQHF. The CDR3 coding sequence is TGTGCCAGCAGTTACCATCAGGGGGGTCAGCCCCAGCATTTT.

The chain recombines TRBV4-1 with TRBJ1-1; D is unclear. The CDR3 is 13 residues long. Germline CDR1 MGHRA, CDR2 YSYEKL. Trimming took off 0 bases at V and 5 bases at J, with 7 bases between the two ends. The CDR3 sequence: CASSQDRWTEAFF. The CDR3 DNA reads TGCGCCAGCAGCCAAGACAGGTGGACTGAAGCTTTCTTT.

The J gene is TRBJ1-6, the V gene TRBV7-2; D is uncertain. CDR1 and CDR2 (germline): SGHTA, FQGNSA. The CDR3 runs to 12 residues. The V gene lost 3 bases and the J gene lost 7 bases, with 4 bases spanning the gap. Here the CDR3 reads CASSLLNSPLHF. The CDR3 DNA sequence: TGTGCCAGCAGCTTGTTAAATTCACCCCTCCACTTT.

The chain links TRBV19 to TRBJ2-3, with a weak D call TRBD2 (5 bases). The V and J ends lost 2 bases and 5 bases respectively, with 8 bases between them. CDR1 and CDR2 from the germline V gene are LNHDA and SQIVND (reference sequence). The CDR3 has 13 amino acids. CDR3 in amino acids: CASSIRRGDTQYF. CDR3 nucleotides: TGTGCCAGTAGTATACGCCGGGGAGATACGCAGTATTTT.

The V gene is TRBV9, the J gene TRBJ2-7, with 10 bases that match TRBD1. The CDR3 is 14 amino acids. CDR1 is SGDLS and CDR2 is YYNGEE in the germline V gene. The J segment lost 5 bases and the V segment lost 4 bases, leaving 6 bases of the junction unmatched. CDR3 amino acids: CASSPRQGADEQYF. In DNA, the CDR3 is TGTGCCAGCAGCCCGAGACAGGGGGCTGACGAGCAGTACTTC.

The chain has TRBV11-3 and TRBJ2-2, with TRBD1 matching over 7 bases. Per germline, CDR1 SGHNT and CDR2 YENEEA. CDR3 length: 17 residues. Losses at the gene ends were 4 bases for V and 3 bases for J; bases not matched to a gene: 11. In DNA form, the CDR3 reads TGTGCCAGCAGCTCCCATCGACAGGGTCGCGACACCGGGGAGCTGTTTTTT. It translates to CASSSHRQGRDTGELFF.

V usage is TRBV5-6 and J usage is TRBJ1-2, with 9 bases fitting TRBD1. CDR1 and CDR2 from the germline V gene are SGHDT and YYEEEE. With 0 bases clipped from V and 8 bases from J, the junction kept 11 bases outside the gene matches. The CDR3 totals 16 residues. The CDR3 DNA reads as TGTGCCAGCAGCTTGGTCCTGACAGGGGGAGGTTCGGGCTACACCTTC. Residues: CASSLVLTGGGSGYTF.

The genes are TRBV4-1 and TRBJ2-7, with TRBD1 matching over 7 bases. The CDR3 is 13 amino acids. With V trimmed by 4 bases and J by 5 bases, 5 bases remained unmatched. Germline CDR1 is MGHRA and CDR2 is YSYEKL. This CDR3 is CASSRTGENEQYF. CDR3 nucleotides: TGCGCCAGCAGCCGGACAGGCGAGAACGAGCAGTACTTC.

This sequence joins TRBV4-2 and TRBJ1-6; maybe TRBD1 (5 bases). Germline CDR1 is LGHNA and CDR2 is YNFKEQ. The CDR3 totals 12 residues. V lost 1 base and J lost 13, with 8 bases in between. CDR3 protein: CASSQGQKPLHF. The CDR3 bases are TGTGCCAGCAGCCAAGGACAGAAGCCCCTCCACTTT.

The chain joins TRBV19 to TRBJ1-1; D may be TRBD1 (6 bases). CDR3 length equals 14 residues. Between the trimmed V and J ends, which lost 0 bases and 9 bases, there was a span of 14 bases. The germline CDR1 and CDR2 sequences are LNHDA and SQIVND (reference sequence). The CDR3 coding sequence is TGTGCCAGTAGTATAGAGGAACGACAGGCAAAAGCTTTCTTT. This gives the protein CASSIEERQAKAFF.

This rearrangement joins TRBV25-1 to TRBJ1-2; tentatively, D is TRBD1 (5 bases). V was pared by 3 bases and J by 2 bases, with 13 bases between. The CDR3 length is 15 residues. In germline, CDR1 is MGHDK, CDR2 SYGVNS. CDR3 loop: CASSDIRGGNYGYTF. The CDR3 nucleotides are TGTGCCAGCAGTGACATCCGGGGGGGAAACTATGGCTACACCTTC.

The gene calls are TRBV29-1 and TRBJ2-1; 8 nucleotides match TRBD1. The CDR3 contains 14 residues. Trimming cost V 7 bases and J 2 bases; bases outside gene matches: 7. The germline gives CDR1 SQVTM, CDR2 ANQGSEA. The CDR3 DNA reads as TGCAGCGCCGACGGACAGGGTGCCTACAATGAGCAGTTCTTC. Translating it yields CSADGQGAYNEQFF.

This sequence joins TRBV6-6 and TRBJ1-2, with TRBD1 identical over 12 bases. With V trimmed by 7 bases and J by 0 bases, 6 bases remained unmatched. The CDR3 contains 16 residues. From germline, CDR1 is MNHNY and CDR2 SVGAGI (reference sequence). CDR3: CASIPGQGASNYGYTF. The CDR3 nucleotides are TGTGCCAGCATACCGGGACAGGGGGCTTCTAACTATGGCTACACCTTC.

The V gene is TRBV5-4, the J gene TRBJ2-4; D perhaps matches TRBD1 (5 bases). The CDR3 totals 14 residues. Germline CDR1 reads SGHNT; CDR2 reads YYREEE (reference sequence). V lost 1 base, J lost 9 bases, and 14 bases lay in between. The CDR3 DNA sequence: TGTGCCAGCAGCTTGAAGGACACCTTAAGCATTCAGTACTTC. Protein: CASSLKDTLSIQYF.

The J gene is TRBJ1-5, the V gene TRBV4-1, with TRBD1 matching 7 bases. Germline values: CDR1 MGHRA, CDR2 YSYEKL. V gave up 2 bases and J gave up 5 bases; unmatched junction bases: 6. The CDR3 runs 15 residues. The CDR3: CASSQSTGNDQPQHF. As DNA, the CDR3 is TGCGCCAGCAGCCAATCGACAGGGAATGATCAGCCCCAGCATTTT.

The chain is built from TRBV18 and TRBJ2-7; perhaps TRBD2 as D (6 bases). Germline CDR1 is KGHSH and CDR2 is LQKENI. This CDR3 has 15 amino acids. V lost 3 bases, J lost 2 bases, and 14 bases lay in between. Here the CDR3 reads CASSPGQGGAYEQYF. As DNA, the CDR3 is TGTGCCAGCTCACCGGGGCAGGGAGGCGCCTACGAGCAGTACTTC.

V usage is TRBV30 and J usage is TRBJ2-7; TRBD1 agrees at 10 bases. CDR3 size: 14 residues. The germline V gene has CDR1 GTSNPN and CDR2 SVGIG (reference sequence). The junction had 5 bases not matched to a gene; V was cut back by 3 bases and J by 3 bases. In nucleotides, the CDR3 is TGTGCCTGGAGCCCGGGGACAGGGGACTACGAGCAGTACTTC. This gives the protein CAWSPGTGDYEQYF.

V and J are TRBV5-6 and TRBJ2-5; the match to TRBD1 covers 8 bases. The CDR3 extends over 13 amino acids. Trimming at V came to 4 bases and at J to 1 base, leaving 0 bases not matched to a gene. Per germline, CDR1 SGHDT and CDR2 YYEEEE. CDR3 nucleotide sequence: TGTGCCAGCAGCACAGGGGGCCAAGAGACCCAGTACTTC. It translates to CASSTGGQETQYF. Supplemented by reference TRBV5-6 and TRBJ2-5, the full variable domain reads DAGVTQSPTHLIKTRGQQVTLRCSPKSGHDTVSWYQQALGQGPQFIFQYYEEEERQRGNFPDRFSGHQFPNYSSELNVNALLLGDSALYLCASSTGGQETQYFGPGTRLLVL.